These T cell receptor beta chains were read from a single sample in a study of vaccination and CD4 T cells after COVID-19. Using its own MiXCR run on the PCR reads, TCRdb lists one record per CDR3 protein. The sample has roughly 30,000 distinct CDR3 sequences; under 65% are singletons. The sequencing here drew on CD4+ T cells from blood, taken about 7 months after SARS-CoV-2 vaccination. These receptors all come from a human donor who had recovered from COVID-19. Each CDR3 is given with its conserved first and last residue. D genes are given only for firm matches. Clone size, where shown, is once, few, many, or a class for clones that have expanded.

D gene	V gene	clone size	J gene	CDR3 protein	CDR3 DNA
TRBD2	TRBV20-1	NA	TRBJ2-3	CSAGTSGRAGDTQYF	TGCAGTGCTGGGACTAGCGGGAGGGCCGGAGATACGCAGTATTTT
NA	TRBV20-1	few	TRBJ2-1	CSAREGKQQFF	TGCAGTGCCCGAGAGGGGAAACAGCAGTTCTTC
TRBD1	TRBV7-9	few	TRBJ1-5	CASSANDRGQPQHF	TGTGCCAGCAGCGCGAATGACAGGGGGCAGCCCCAGCATTTT
NA	TRBV28	NA	TRBJ1-1	CASSFSLNTEAFF	TGTGCCAGCAGTTTCTCTCTGAACACTGAAGCTTTCTTT
TRBD1	TRBV10-3	NA	TRBJ1-2	CAIMDRGSHYGYTF	TGTGCCATAATGGACAGGGGATCCCACTATGGCTACACCTTC
TRBD1	TRBV2	NA	TRBJ2-7	CASSLGQGLEQYF	TGTGCCAGCAGTTTGGGACAGGGACTCGAGCAGTACTTC
NA	TRBV6-5	NA	TRBJ1-1	CASSYSKDTEAFF	TGTGCCAGCAGTTACTCGAAGGACACTGAAGCTTTCTTT
TRBD2	TRBV20-1	NA	TRBJ2-3	CSAPSGSGTDTQYF	TGCAGTGCACCTAGCGGCTCCGGGACAGATACGCAGTATTTT
NA	TRBV7-8	few	TRBJ2-6	CASSVPGLDFSGANVLTF	TGTGCCAGCAGCGTCCCGGGGCTGGATTTCTCTGGGGCCAACGTCCTGACTTTC
TRBD1	TRBV6-1	few	TRBJ1-1	CASSQIQGAGVTEAFF	TGTGCCAGCAGTCAAATACAGGGGGCGGGTGTCACTGAAGCTTTCTTT
TRBD1	TRBV19	NA	TRBJ1-5	CASGGQGFNQPQHF	TGTGCCAGCGGCGGACAGGGGTTCAATCAGCCCCAGCATTTT
NA	TRBV15	NA	TRBJ2-7	CATSRDLTHGNSYEQYF	TGTGCCACCAGCAGAGATCTTACTCACGGGAACTCCTACGAGCAGTACTTC
TRBD2	TRBV2	NA	TRBJ2-1	CASSPGLAGVGYNEQFF	TGTGCCAGCAGTCCCGGACTAGCGGGAGTCGGGTACAATGAGCAGTTCTTC
NA	TRBV6-5	few	TRBJ1-2	CASSYLGGNYGYTF	TGTGCCAGCAGTTACCTAGGGGGAAACTATGGCTACACCTTC
TRBD1	TRBV27	few	TRBJ2-7	CASSSRDRDYEQYF	TGTGCCAGCAGTTCCCGGGACAGGGACTACGAGCAGTACTTC
NA	TRBV10-3	once	TRBJ2-7	CAISESGFEQYF	TGTGCCATCAGTGAGTCAGGGTTCGAGCAGTACTTC
TRBD2	TRBV7-9	NA	TRBJ2-7	CASSPRGEMYEQYF	TGTGCCAGCAGCCCGCGGGGGGAAATGTACGAGCAGTACTTC
NA	TRBV28	NA	TRBJ2-3	CASSPISDTQYF	TGTGCCAGCAGTCCTATCTCAGATACGCAGTATTTT
NA	TRBV28	NA	TRBJ2-3	CASRPTTTDTQYF	TGTGCCAGCAGACCCACGACGACAGATACGCAGTATTTT
NA	TRBV29-1	NA	TRBJ2-3	CSVDPLQSGDTQYF	TGCAGCGTTGATCCCCTCCAGAGTGGAGATACGCAGTATTTT
TRBD2	TRBV7-9	NA	TRBJ2-7	CASSPPGLADYEQYF	TGTGCCAGCAGCCCTCCGGGACTAGCGGACTACGAGCAGTACTTC
TRBD2	TRBV6-1	NA	TRBJ2-5	CASSEALTSGPVQYF	TGTGCCAGCAGTGAAGCGTTGACTAGCGGGCCCGTCCAGTACTTC
NA	TRBV7-9	few	TRBJ1-1	CASSQTGNTEAFF	TGTGCCAGCAGCCAAACAGGGAACACTGAAGCTTTCTTT
TRBD1	TRBV25-1	NA	TRBJ1-2	CASSQMGQGHGCTF	TGTGCCAGCAGCCAGATGGGACAGGGACATGGCTGCACCTTC
NA	TRBV20-1	NA	TRBJ2-2	CSAKVGARTGELFF	TGCAGTGCTAAGGTGGGGGCGCGGACCGGGGAGCTGTTTTTT
TRBD1	TRBV7-9	once	TRBJ2-3	CASSLGGTGALDTQYF	TGTGCCAGCAGCTTAGGCGGGACAGGGGCTCTCGATACGCAGTATTTT
TRBD1	TRBV15	NA	TRBJ1-5	CATSGSQRTGSYMDQPQHF	TGTGCCACCAGCGGATCTCAGCGGACAGGATCGTATATGGATCAGCCCCAGCATTTT
NA	TRBV6-1	NA	TRBJ2-1	CASRTQRGKNEQFF	TGTGCCAGCAGAACCCAGAGGGGCAAAAATGAGCAGTTCTTC
TRBD1	TRBV19	NA	TRBJ2-5	CASSLDRAQETQYF	TGTGCCAGTAGTCTGGACAGGGCACAAGAGACCCAGTACTTC
TRBD2	TRBV15	few	TRBJ2-1	CATSRAGLARLDPYNEQFF	TGTGCCACCAGCAGGGCGGGACTAGCGCGCCTAGACCCCTACAATGAGCAGTTCTTC
NA	TRBV20-1	NA	TRBJ1-2	CSARIPRQGGYGYTF	TGCAGTGCTAGAATTCCTCGTCAGGGAGGCTATGGCTACACCTTC
NA	TRBV6-1	NA	TRBJ2-7	CASRPFNTYEQYF	TGTGCCAGCAGGCCTTTTAACACCTACGAGCAGTACTTC
TRBD2	TRBV6-5	NA	TRBJ2-3	CASSSLAGLTDTQYF	TGTGCCAGCAGTTCACTAGCGGGCCTCACAGATACGCAGTATTTT
NA	TRBV27	few	TRBJ2-1	CASQGTPGYNEQFF	TGTGCCAGCCAGGGGACCCCGGGATACAATGAGCAGTTCTTC
TRBD2	TRBV2	NA	TRBJ2-3	CASSLGLARTDTQYF	TGTGCCAGCAGTTTGGGACTAGCTCGCACAGATACGCAGTATTTT
TRBD2	TRBV25-1	NA	TRBJ2-1	CASSGSGTSGYNEQFF	TGTGCCAGCAGTGGATCCGGGACTAGCGGCTACAATGAGCAGTTCTTC
TRBD2	TRBV6-2/TRBV6-3	NA	TRBJ2-1	CASSYSSLAGYNEQFF	TGTGCCAGCAGTTACTCGAGTTTAGCGGGTTACAATGAGCAGTTCTTC
NA	TRBV4-2	NA	TRBJ2-3	CASSQDLAYTQYF	TGTGCCAGCAGCCAAGATCTTGCATATACGCAGTATTTT
TRBD1	TRBV4-1	NA	TRBJ1-5	CASSQAGGQINQPQHF	TGCGCCAGCAGCCAAGCAGGGGGTCAGATCAACCAGCCCCAGCATTTT
TRBD1	TRBV20-1	NA	TRBJ2-3	CSANPPGQGLTDTQYF	TGCAGTGCTAACCCGCCGGGACAGGGTTTGACAGATACGCAGTATTTT
NA	TRBV21-1	NA	TRBJ2-1	CASSKETTYNEQFF	TGTGCCAGCAGCAAAGAAACGACGTACAATGAGCAGTTCTTC
NA	TRBV20-1	few	TRBJ1-2	CSARRTNDGYTF	TGCAGTGCTAGGCGGACGAACGATGGCTACACCTTC
NA	TRBV4-1	NA	TRBJ1-5	CASSQDRGNQPQHF	TGCGCCAGCAGCCAAGATCGTGGCAATCAGCCCCAGCATTTT
NA	TRBV5-5	few	TRBJ2-7	CASSLVQAAYEQYF	TGTGCCAGCAGCTTGGTGCAGGCCGCCTACGAGCAGTACTTC
NA	TRBV19	few	TRBJ1-5	CASSRDGAYSNQPQHF	TGTGCCAGTAGCCGGGACGGAGCTTATAGCAATCAGCCCCAGCATTTT
NA	TRBV20-1	few	TRBJ2-7	CSAIGTSGWSSYEQYF	TGCAGTGCTATCGGCACGAGCGGGTGGAGCTCCTACGAGCAGTACTTC
NA	TRBV6-1	NA	TRBJ1-2	CASSLTGFNYGYTF	TGTGCCAGCAGTCTTACAGGGTTTAACTATGGCTACACCTTC
NA	TRBV7-8	NA	TRBJ2-7	CASSPGGEQYF	TGTGCCAGCAGCCCCGGCGGCGAGCAGTACTTC
NA	TRBV6-1	few	TRBJ2-6	CASSEHVSGANVLTF	TGTGCCAGCAGTGAGCACGTCTCTGGGGCCAACGTCCTGACTTTC
NA	TRBV6-1	once	TRBJ2-1	CASSLDPPRARDEQFF	TGTGCCAGCAGTCTTGACCCTCCGAGGGCCAGGGATGAGCAGTTCTTC
NA	TRBV4-1	NA	TRBJ2-7	CASSQEWGDGDYEQYF	TGCGCCAGCAGCCAAGAGTGGGGAGACGGGGACTACGAGCAGTACTTC
NA	TRBV7-8	NA	TRBJ2-7	CASSLAGTKGSPTNYEQYF	TGTGCCAGCAGCTTAGCCGGGACAAAGGGGTCTCCTACCAACTACGAGCAGTACTTC
TRBD1	TRBV20-1	NA	TRBJ1-5	CSASETGGNQPQHF	TGCAGTGCTAGCGAAACAGGGGGAAATCAGCCCCAGCATTTT
TRBD2	TRBV20-1	NA	TRBJ2-5	CSGTSGTGRVTQYF	TGCTCGGGGACTAGCGGGACCGGACGGGTGACCCAGTACTTC
NA	TRBV21-1	NA	TRBJ2-1	CASSLVGLGMNEQFF	TGTGCCAGCAGCTTAGTGGGACTAGGGATGAATGAGCAGTTCTTC
TRBD1	TRBV15	NA	TRBJ2-6	CATSIRDRVSSGANVLTF	TGTGCCACCAGCATTCGGGACAGGGTCTCCTCTGGGGCCAACGTCCTGACTTTC
NA	TRBV7-2	few	TRBJ2-5	CASSLAAETQYF	TGTGCCAGCAGCTTAGCGGCGGAGACCCAGTACTTC